The 14 T cell receptor beta chains below were found in one sample sequenced in a study of shared clonotypes between healthy human individuals. Profiled with immunoSEQ multiplex PCR; TCRdb holds only in-frame clones, not every one. The data contain about 1.5 million clones, roughly 96% of them singletons. What was sequenced was naive CD4+ T cells sorted from blood. Indicated subset: CD45RA+ positively selected. The source is a man aged 25 to 40 in good health.

Details on this clone: Other DNA sequences in the sample encode the same CDR3. The chain uses TRBV11-2 and TRBJ2-7, with D perhaps TRBD1 (6 bases). Germline V gene data show CDR1 as SGHAT and CDR2 as FQNNGV. Trimming removed 5 bases at V and 3 bases at J, with 8 bases between. This CDR3 has 12 amino acids. The CDR3 here is CASSPQGYEQYF. In DNA form, the CDR3 reads TGTGCCAGCAGCCCACAGGGCTACGAGCAGTACTTC.

This clone is a singleton in its sample. The chain couples TRBV7-8 to TRBJ1-4, with 9 bases aligning to TRBD1. The CDR3 consists of 17 residues. The V gene's germline CDR1 is SGHVS and CDR2 FQNEAQ. The J segment lost 6 bases and the V segment lost 1 base, leaving 9 bases of the junction unmatched. The CDR3 coding sequence is TGTGCCAGCAGCTTAGGGTACAGGGGGCGCGAGGATGAAAAACTGTTTTTT. Protein product: CASSLGYRGREDEKLFF.

With regard to this clone: At the DNA level, this CDR3 is encoded by other sequences in the same sample as well. The gene calls are TRBV7-3 and TRBJ2-3; 7 bases fit TRBD1. The CDR3 spans 15 residues. The ends lost 3 bases at V and 3 bases at J; junction bases unmatched: 6. The germline CDR1 and CDR2 sequences are SGHTA and FQGTGA. CDR3 loop: CASSFRQGRTDTQYF. The CDR3, as DNA: TGTGCCAGCAGCTTCCGACAGGGAAGGACAGATACGCAGTATTTT.

The chain links TRBV6-1 to TRBJ2-2; TRBD1 is a possible D gene (6 bases). There are 14 residues in the CDR3. Trimming left V 6 bases short and J 2 bases short, with 10 bases between. CDR1 and CDR2 (germline): MNHNS, SASEGT. This CDR3 reads CASSRGQNTGELFF. The CDR3 region has the DNA TGTGCCAGCAGCCGGGGACAAAACACCGGGGAGCTGTTTTTT.

This chain joins TRBV29-1 and TRBJ2-5; possible D gene TRBD2, 5 bases. Per the germline V gene, CDR1 is SQVTM and CDR2 is ANQGSEA. The ends were cut back, 4 bases at V and 4 bases at J, with 7 bases in the middle. The CDR3 consists of 11 residues. CDR3 sequence reads: CSVVAGETQYF. In DNA form, the CDR3 reads TGCAGCGTTGTGGCGGGAGAGACCCAGTACTTC.

This sequence joins TRBV27 and TRBJ1-2; 7 positions agree with TRBD1. Germline CDR1 MNHEY, CDR2 SMNVEV (reference sequence). CDR3 length equals 16 residues. V dropped 3 bases and J dropped 8; count of bases not matched to a gene: 15. CDR3 sequence reads: CASSFLGEGATLGYTF. The CDR3 DNA reads TGTGCCAGCAGTTTCCTCGGGGAGGGGGCGACTCTGGGCTACACCTTC.

Remarks on this clone: Other nucleotide sequences from this sample produce the same CDR3. The V call is TRBV19, the J call TRBJ2-2; 8 bases match TRBD2. Germline V lookup: CDR1 LNHDA, CDR2 SQIVND (reference sequence). CDR3 length: 16 residues. V trimming: 3 bases; J trimming: 0 bases; junction bases outside the gene matches: 3. CDR3 DNA sequence: TGTGCCAGTAGTATCCTAGCGGGCGCGAACACCGGGGAGCTGTTTTTT. Protein sequence: CASSILAGANTGELFF.

This clone was detected only once. The chain uses TRBV6-5 and TRBJ2-2, with 10 nucleotides matching TRBD1. With 8 bases clipped from V and 5 bases from J, the junction kept 8 bases outside the gene matches. CDR3 length equals 15 residues. The germline V gene encodes CDR1 MNHEY and CDR2 SVGAGI. CDR3 residues: CASGPGTGVTGELFF. In DNA form, the CDR3 reads TGTGCCAGCGGACCCGGGACAGGGGTAACCGGGGAGCTGTTTTTT.

This chain joins TRBV7-9 and TRBJ2-1, with 9 bases lining up with TRBD1. Losses at the gene ends were 5 bases for V and 4 bases for J; bases not matched to a gene: 12. The germline CDR1 and CDR2 sequences are SEHNR and FQNEAQ (reference sequence). The CDR3 runs to 17 residues. CDR3 bases: TGTGCCAGCAGCGCCACAGGGGGCCTAGCGAGGTACAATGAGCAGTTCTTC. This codes for CASSATGGLARYNEQFF. The entire variable domain, with the rest obtained from reference TRBV7-9 and TRBJ2-1, is as follows: DTGVSQNPRHKITKRGQNVTFRCDPISEHNRLYWYRQTLGQGPEFLTYFQNEAQLEKSRLLSDRFSAERPKGSFSTLEIQRTEQGDSAMYLCASSATGGLARYNEQFFGPGTRLTVL.

This chain links TRBV7-3 with TRBJ1-3; 10 bases fit TRBD1. The CDR3 is 17 residues long. In germline, CDR1 is SGHTA, CDR2 FQGTGA. V dropped 0 bases and J dropped 0; count of bases not matched to a gene: 2. CDR3 coding DNA: TGTGCCAGCAGCTTAACGGGACAGGGGATCTCTGGAAACACCATATATTTT. This codes for CASSLTGQGISGNTIYF.

The CDR3, as DNA: TGTGCCAGCATCTACGGGGACAGGGGGGAGGAGCAGTACTTC. Protein: CASIYGDRGEEQYF. The J gene is TRBJ2-7, the V gene TRBV7-9, with TRBD1 matching 11 bases. After removal of 7 bases from V and 7 bases from J, the junction contained 9 bases not matched to a gene. Germline values: CDR1 SEHNR, CDR2 FQNEAQ (reference sequence). The CDR3 spans 14 residues.

The chain carries TRBV7-2 and TRBJ2-1; a possible D gene is TRBD2 (5 bases). Between the trimmed V and J ends, which lost 1 base and 4 bases, there was a span of 14 bases. CDR3 length: 16 residues. The V gene's germline CDR1 is SGHTA and CDR2 FQGNSA. CDR3 coding DNA: TGTGCCAGCAGCTTAGGTAGGGCGGGCACATACAATGAGCAGTTCTTC. Protein sequence: CASSLGRAGTYNEQFF.

This clone was picked up one time. The chain links TRBV4-3 to TRBJ2-7; no clear D gene. The germline gives CDR1 LGHNA, CDR2 YSLEER. This CDR3 is built from 14 residues. V was pared by 2 bases and J by 0 bases, with 8 bases between. The CDR3 DNA reads TGCGCCAGCAGCCAAACACCGAGCTCCTACGAGCAGTACTTC. Translating gives CASSQTPSSYEQYF.

The V gene is TRBV15, the J gene TRBJ2-5; maybe TRBD1 (5 bases). The V gene lost 4 bases and the J gene lost 0 bases, with 9 bases spanning the gap. The CDR3 covers 14 residues. Per the germline V gene, CDR1 is LNHNV and CDR2 is YYDKDF (reference sequence). CDR3 sequence (DNA): TGTGCCACCAGCACCGCAGGGTACCAAGAGACCCAGTACTTC. Translating gives CATSTAGYQETQYF. Using reference TRBV15 and TRBJ2-5 for the parts outside the CDR3, the full variable domain is DAMVIQNPRYQVTQFGKPVTLSCSQTLNHNVMYWYQQKSSQAPKLLFHYYDKDFNNEADTPDNFQSRRPNTSFCFLDIRSPGLGDTAMYLCATSTAGYQETQYFGPGTRLLVL.